This entry concerns a single T cell receptor (beta chain). This entry comes from a study of CD8 T cells in ankylosing spondylitis. Using quantitative 5'-RACE with molecular barcodes, the authors made TCR beta libraries. Via MiXCR, TCRdb re-called the 5' RACE reads, giving one row per CDR3 protein. Of a few hundred thousand distinct CDR3 sequences in the sample, about 20% were seen once. Sequencing input: blood, either unsorted or a sorted T cell fraction (not recorded which). The receptor was derived from a male donor with ankylosing spondylitis or in good health (not recorded which).

CDR3 nucleotide sequence: TGTGCCAGCAGTTACAGGGCCCCGAAGTTGAGATCCACCCTCACAGGGAATGAGCAGTTCTTC. It is translated as CASSYRAPKLRSTLTGNEQFF. V gene TRBV6-2 or TRBV6-3 combines with J gene TRBJ2-1; a weak D match, TRBD1 (6 bases). CDR3 length: 21 residues. The V gene lost 2 bases and the J gene lost 7 bases, with 33 bases spanning the gap. The germline CDR1 and CDR2 sequences are MNHEY and SVGEGT.